These 18 T cell receptor beta chains were sequenced from one sample in a study of CD8+ T cells in alopecia areata (dated by TCRdb to the late 2010s). Library method: the immunoSEQ multiplex PCR assay. RNA was extracted from all samples and reverse transcribed into cDNA as template for TCR sequencing. Imported from immuneACCESS, the table was reduced by TCRdb to in-frame sequences with V and J called. These copies leave out some clones; in studies compared against another copy, an unresolved V gene accounts for under half, and the cause of the remainder is not known. In this sample the table shows 170,000 or so clones, about three fifths of which occur a single time. The top ten clones comprise over 10% of the sample. Per the publication, the time point label means: around 26 weeks on oral tofacitinib. The treatment or condition label for this specimen denotes: oral pan-JAK inhibitor, 5-10 mg twice daily.

The sequencing here drew on CD8+ T cells sorted from blood, taken at week 24, from a patient treated with tofacitinib. All receptors derive from a human donor with alopecia areata.

The chain recombines TRBV2 with TRBJ1-2; possibly TRBD1 for D (5 bases). This CDR3 is 14 amino acids long. The germline V gene has CDR1 SNHLY and CDR2 FYNNEI. Trimming left V 1 base short and J 4 bases short, with 10 bases between. The CDR3 nucleotides read TGTGCCAGCAGTGAAGGGCAGGGAGCCTATGGCTACACCTTC. Residues: CASSEGQGAYGYTF.

By proportion, this clone is medium-sized. The chain couples TRBV5-5 to TRBJ2-1; no clear D gene. Trimming cost V 0 bases and J 2 bases, with 3 bases left between them. CDR1 is SGHKS and CDR2 is YYEKEE in the germline V gene (reference sequence). This CDR3 has 13 amino acids. DNA for the CDR3: TGTGCCAGCAGCTTGGCCCCCTACAATGAGCAGTTCTTC. Protein sequence: CASSLAPYNEQFF.

V and J are TRBV6-5 and TRBJ1-2; no clear D. Germline V gives CDR1 MNHEY, CDR2 SVGAGI. V was cut by 10 bases and J by 2 bases, with 14 bases left in between. This CDR3 region has 13 residues. CDR3 nucleotide sequence: TGTGCCACCTCCCCGTCGGGGAACTATGGCTACACCTTC. Amino acid sequence: CATSPSGNYGYTF.

The V call is TRBV7-9, the J call TRBJ2-1, with TRBD2 matching 12 bases. The CDR3 has 15 amino acids. CDR1 is SEHNR and CDR2 is FQNEAQ in the germline V gene (reference sequence). With 4 bases clipped from V and 8 bases from J, the junction kept 6 bases outside the gene matches. CDR3 DNA sequence: TGTGCCAGCAGCTATGGACTAGCGGGGTCCGATGAGCAGTTCTTC. It codes for CASSYGLAGSDEQFF.

The chain employs TRBV6-1 and TRBJ2-3; TRBD2 is a possible D gene (5 bases). Germline V lookup: CDR1 MNHNS, CDR2 SASEGT. V lost 9 bases and J 0 bases, leaving 10 bases between the germline ends. The CDR3 spans 13 residues. CDR3 region: CASEGTSTDTQYF. The CDR3 nucleotides are TGTGCCAGTGAGGGCACTAGCACAGATACGCAGTATTTT.

The V gene is TRBV4-1, the J gene TRBJ2-5; 8 nucleotides align to TRBD2. The CDR3 loop spans 16 amino acids. The germline CDR1 and CDR2 sequences are MGHRA and YSYEKL. The V gene end was trimmed by 0 bases and the J gene end by 3 bases; junction bases not matched to a gene: 6. The CDR3 coding sequence is TGCGCCAGCAGCCAAGAGTCTAGCGGGTATGAAGAGACCCAGTACTTC. Residues: CASSQESSGYEETQYF.

The chain joins TRBV5-6 to TRBJ1-2; D remains ambiguous. The germline CDR1 and CDR2 sequences are SGHDT and YYEEEE. The CDR3 has 14 residues. V was cut by 0 bases and J by 7 bases, with 13 bases left in between. Here the CDR3 reads CASSLADPAGGYTF. CDR3 coding DNA: TGTGCCAGCAGCTTGGCAGACCCAGCAGGTGGCTACACCTTC. Using reference TRBV5-6 and TRBJ1-2 for the parts outside the CDR3, the full variable domain is DAGVTQSPTHLIKTRGQQVTLRCSPKSGHDTVSWYQQALGQGPQFIFQYYEEEERQRGNFPDRFSGHQFPNYSSELNVNALLLGDSALYLCASSLADPAGGYTFGSGTRLTVV.

In DNA form, the CDR3 reads TGTGCCTGGAGTGAGGAATACGAGCAGTACTTC. Translation: CAWSEEYEQYF. The chain combines TRBV30 with TRBJ2-7; D gene unclear. Germline V gene data show CDR1 as GTSNPN and CDR2 as SVGIG (reference sequence). The CDR3 extends over 11 amino acids. The V and J ends lost 1 base and 4 bases respectively, with 5 bases between them.

This clone was seen a few times. This chain joins TRBV29-1 and TRBJ2-1; TRBD1 aligns across 8 bases. The CDR3 runs to 16 residues. The V and J ends lost 1 base and 2 bases, in that order; junction bases with no gene match: 7. The V gene's germline CDR1 is SQVTM and CDR2 ANQGSEA. The CDR3 sequence: CSVEGTGQVTYNEQFF. Here the CDR3 DNA reads TGCAGCGTTGAAGGTACGGGACAGGTTACCTACAATGAGCAGTTCTTC.

This clone was seen only a few times. The V call is TRBV4-1, the J call TRBJ1-2; no reliable D call. Per germline, CDR1 MGHRA and CDR2 YSYEKL. This CDR3 comprises 15 residues. Trimming cost V 5 bases and J 4 bases, with 17 bases left between them. For the CDR3, the DNA is TGCGCCAGCAGCGGTACTGACGGCAGACGCTATGGCTACACCTTC. This translates into CASSGTDGRRYGYTF.

The chain couples TRBV29-1 to TRBJ1-4; 10 bases agree with TRBD1. CDR1 is SQVTM and CDR2 is ANQGSEA in the germline V gene. Trimming removed 5 bases from V and 1 base from J; junction bases left unmatched: 10. This CDR3 is built from 17 residues. Written as DNA, the CDR3 is TGCAGCGTTCATGACAGGGGGCAGGGCGGAACTAATGAAAAACTGTTTTTT. Translating gives CSVHDRGQGGTNEKLFF.

The rearrangement links TRBV27 to TRBJ1-1; TRBD1 matches at 7 bases. The CDR3 is 14 residues long. Germline values: CDR1 MNHEY, CDR2 SMNVEV (reference sequence). Unmatched junction bases numbered 2, after V lost 4 bases and J lost 0 bases. CDR3 in amino acids: CASSSTGVNTEAFF. Written as DNA, the CDR3 is TGTGCCAGCAGTTCCACAGGGGTGAACACTGAAGCTTTCTTT.

The chain carries TRBV5-1 and TRBJ1-6, with 8 positions matching TRBD1. The CDR3 consists of 14 residues. Germline values: CDR1 SGHRS, CDR2 YFSETQ. V trimming: 4 bases; J trimming: 12 bases; junction bases outside the gene matches: 9. CDR3 in amino acids: CASSGTGGEEPLHF. In DNA form, the CDR3 reads TGCGCCAGCAGCGGGACAGGAGGCGAGGAACCCCTCCACTTT.

The chain links TRBV5-1 to TRBJ2-5, with D unclear. The CDR3 spans 16 residues. Germline V gene lookup returns CDR1 SGHRS and CDR2 YFSETQ. V lost 0 bases and J lost 0, with 12 bases in between. CDR3 amino acids: CASSLEGLGYQETQYF. In DNA, the CDR3 is TGCGCCAGCAGCTTGGAAGGTCTGGGGTACCAAGAGACCCAGTACTTC.

V gene TRBV4-2 combines with J gene TRBJ1-2, with 7 bases that match TRBD1. V gave up 2 bases and J gave up 3 bases; unmatched junction bases: 12. CDR3 length: 17 residues. CDR1 and CDR2 from the germline V gene are LGHNA and YNFKEQ. This CDR3 reads CASSQYFPRDSYYGYTF. The DNA of the CDR3 is TGTGCCAGCAGCCAATACTTCCCCCGGGACAGCTACTATGGCTACACCTTC.

The chain employs TRBV4-1 and TRBJ2-7, with D hard to call. Trimming stripped 0 bases from V and 3 bases from J, with 9 bases between. CDR1 is MGHRA, CDR2 YSYEKL, per germline. CDR3 length equals 14 residues. The CDR3 bases are TGCGCCAGCAGCCAAGAGGAGCCTTACTACGAGCAGTACTTC. It codes for CASSQEEPYYEQYF.

The chain joins TRBV19 to TRBJ2-7, with 8 nucleotides matching TRBD1. Per the germline V gene, CDR1 is LNHDA and CDR2 is SQIVND (reference sequence). The V and J ends lost 1 base and 3 bases, in that order; junction bases with no gene match: 5. The CDR3 is made up of 15 amino acids. The CDR3 sequence is CASSIARTGFYEQYF. The CDR3 nucleotides are TGTGCCAGTAGTATAGCGAGGACAGGGTTCTACGAGCAGTACTTC.

CDR3 DNA sequence: TGTGCCAGCAGCGCGTGGAGGTCTGCATCGCTAGAAGCTTTCTTT. This gives the protein CASSAWRSASLEAFF. The chain has TRBV5-6 and TRBJ1-1; D is unclear. V was trimmed by 4 bases and J by 8 bases, leaving 21 bases between them. The germline V gene has CDR1 SGHDT and CDR2 YYEEEE. This CDR3 region has 15 residues. The variable domain in full, with the rest retrieved from reference TRBV5-6 and TRBJ1-1, is DAGVTQSPTHLIKTRGQQVTLRCSPKSGHDTVSWYQQALGQGPQFIFQYYEEEERQRGNFPDRFSGHQFPNYSSELNVNALLLGDSALYLCASSAWRSASLEAFFGQGTRLTVV.